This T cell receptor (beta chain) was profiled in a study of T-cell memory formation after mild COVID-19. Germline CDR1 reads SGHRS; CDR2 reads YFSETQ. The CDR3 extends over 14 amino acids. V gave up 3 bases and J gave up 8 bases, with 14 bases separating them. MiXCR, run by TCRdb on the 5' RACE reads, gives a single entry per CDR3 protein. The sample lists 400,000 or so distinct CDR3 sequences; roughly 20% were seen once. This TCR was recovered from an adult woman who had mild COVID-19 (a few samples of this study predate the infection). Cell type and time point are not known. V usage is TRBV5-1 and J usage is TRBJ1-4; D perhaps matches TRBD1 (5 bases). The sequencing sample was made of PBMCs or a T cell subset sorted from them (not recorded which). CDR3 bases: TGCGCCAGCAGCTCCACGGCGGAGGGGGAAAAACTGTTTTTT. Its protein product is CASSSTAEGEKLFF.